This T cell receptor (beta chain) comes out of a study of T-cell reconstitution after alpha-beta-depleted transplantation in children. General study results and limits: In some patients, recipient T cells and intrathymic progenitors surviving conditioning explained high day-60 diversity. Alpha-beta T cells about two months after transplant reportedly derived from several hundred expanded graft clones. One year after transplant, T-cell counts and diversity came mostly from newly produced T cells.

With regard to this clonotype: Its specificity is unknown.

Unique molecular identifiers were incorporated when the TCRbeta library was constructed. TCRdb reprocessed the PCR reads via MiXCR and lists one record per CDR3 protein. The table has roughly 400,000 distinct CDR3 sequences, 43% seen once; the top ten hold under 30%. This CDR3 is built from 15 residues. Germline CDR1 and CDR2: SGHRS and YFSETQ. V shed 4 bases and J shed 4 bases, with 14 bases lying between them. The clonotype originates from a girl aged 2-10 years with aplastic anemia, due to receive a stem cell transplant. The chain uses TRBV5-1 and TRBJ2-2; possibly TRBD2 for D (6 bases). The sample consisted of PBMCs, taken before TCRalphabeta/CD19-depleted stem cell transplant. This CDR3 reads CASSPRDWSTGELFF. CDR3 coding DNA: TGCGCCAGCAGCCCACGGGACTGGAGCACCGGGGAGCTGTTTTTT.